This T cell receptor (beta chain) was documented in a study of T cell repertoires in cytomegalovirus infection. Overall study context: A matching HLA type, together with CMV infection, was signaled by public TCR beta signatures. Study results and caveats: In two of eight donors, the top clonotype was HLA-C-restricted CMV-specific.

With V trimmed by 10 bases and J by 9 bases, 12 bases remained unmatched. The CDR3 has 13 residues. Germline CDR1 reads MNHNY; CDR2 reads SVGAGI (reference sequence). A remark on this clonotype: Its antigen is unknown.

From the reads, TCRdb called clonotypes with MiXCR, one entry per CDR3 protein. The repertoire holds approximately 730,000 distinct CDR3 sequences, with about 28% as singletons. The TCR was taken from a human donor in good health (CMV status not recorded). Some clones in this sample may be carry-over from other donors' samples. Material: cultured CD8+ T cells from PBMCs, obtained from culture after CMV antigen stimulation. V is TRBV6-6 and J is TRBJ2-1, with TRBD2 matching over 7 bases. The CDR3 reads CANRAGYLSEQFF. The CDR3 coding sequence is TGTGCCAATCGAGCGGGGTACTTAAGTGAGCAGTTCTTC.